Presented here are 3 T cell receptor beta chains from one specimen sequenced in a study of cytomegalovirus exposure and HLA in healthy donors. The study ran its PCR with 60 Vbeta and 13 Jbeta primers. Method: immunoSEQ multiplex PCR; TCRdb's copy keeps in-frame clones and lacks some. The sample gives some 190,000 clones, approximately 73% of which show up once; 2% to 3% is in the top ten. Sequencing used PBMCs. These receptors came from a woman in her thirties in good health and CMV-seropositive.

The chain joins TRBV12-5 to TRBJ1-2; 7 bases line up with TRBD1. In germline, CDR1 is LGHNT, CDR2 FRNRAP. V trimming: 5 bases; J trimming: 4 bases; junction bases outside the gene matches: 16. The CDR3 is 17 amino acids. CDR3 amino acids: CASGPTRDRNFGYGYTF. In DNA form, the CDR3 reads TGTGCTAGTGGTCCCACCCGGGACAGAAATTTTGGCTATGGCTACACCTTC.

This chain connects TRBV25-1 to TRBJ1-5; TRBD1 matches at 11 bases. CDR1 is MGHDK and CDR2 is SYGVNS in the germline V gene. The CDR3 runs to 17 residues. After removal of 3 bases from V and 4 bases from J, the junction contained 8 bases not matched to a gene. As DNA, the CDR3 is TGTGCCAGCAGTGATGGGGACAGGGGGTCGGGAAATCAGCCCCAGCATTTT. Translating it yields CASSDGDRGSGNQPQHF. Combining the CDR3 with reference TRBV25-1 and TRBJ1-5 gives the whole variable domain EADIYQTPRYLVIGTGKKITLECSQTMGHDKMYWYQQDPGMELHLIHYSYGVNSTEKGDLSSESTVSRIRTEHFPLTLESARPSHTSQYLCASSDGDRGSGNQPQHFGDGTRLSIL.

The CDR3 loop is CASSYGIGVSTDTQYF. The CDR3 coding sequence is TGTGCCAGCAGTTACGGGATCGGGGTTAGCACAGATACGCAGTATTTT. The chain is built from TRBV6-6 and TRBJ2-3; tentative D call: TRBD2 (5 bases). The CDR3 is made up of 16 amino acids. Germline CDR1 is MNHNY and CDR2 is SVGAGI (reference sequence). The ends were cut back, 2 bases at V and 0 bases at J, with 12 bases in the middle.